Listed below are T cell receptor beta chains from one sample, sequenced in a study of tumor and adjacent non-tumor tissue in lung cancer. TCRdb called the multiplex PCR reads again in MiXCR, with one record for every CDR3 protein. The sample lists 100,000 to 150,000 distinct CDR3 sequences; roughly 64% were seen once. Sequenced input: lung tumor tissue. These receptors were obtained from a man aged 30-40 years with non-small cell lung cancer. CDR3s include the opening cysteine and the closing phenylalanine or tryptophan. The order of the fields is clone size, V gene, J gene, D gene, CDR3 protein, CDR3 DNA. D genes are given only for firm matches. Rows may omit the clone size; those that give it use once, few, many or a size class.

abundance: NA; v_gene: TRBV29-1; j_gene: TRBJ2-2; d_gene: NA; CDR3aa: CSVFRDGSAEELFF; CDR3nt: TGCAGCGTGTTCCGGGACGGGAGCGCCGAGGAGCTGTTTTTT
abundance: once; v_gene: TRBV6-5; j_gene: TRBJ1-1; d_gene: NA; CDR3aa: CVSSYSMAGHAFF; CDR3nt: TGTGTCAGCAGTTACTCGATGGCAGGGCACGCTTTCTTT
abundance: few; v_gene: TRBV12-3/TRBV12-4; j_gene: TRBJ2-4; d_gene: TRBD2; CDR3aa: CATSTSGGARNIQYF; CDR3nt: TGTGCCACCAGCACTAGCGGGGGGGCCAGAAACATTCAATACTTC
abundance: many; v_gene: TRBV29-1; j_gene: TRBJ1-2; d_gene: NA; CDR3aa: CSVGDPGYTF; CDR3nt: TGCAGCGTTGGGGATCCCGGCTACACCTTC
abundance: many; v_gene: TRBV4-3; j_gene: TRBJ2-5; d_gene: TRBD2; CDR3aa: CASSPGGRQETQYF; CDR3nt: TGCGCCAGCAGCCCGGGGGGTAGGCAAGAGACCCAGTACTTC
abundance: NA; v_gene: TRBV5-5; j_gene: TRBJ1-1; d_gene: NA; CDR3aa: CASSSLGQLLCNTGAFF; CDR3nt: TGTGCCAGCAGCTCTCTTGGACAGCTATTATGTAACACTGGAGCTTTCTTT
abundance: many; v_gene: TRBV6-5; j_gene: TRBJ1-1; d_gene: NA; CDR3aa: CASSYSGKAAFF; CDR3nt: TGTGCCAGCAGTTACAGCGGGAAGGCAGCTTTCTTT
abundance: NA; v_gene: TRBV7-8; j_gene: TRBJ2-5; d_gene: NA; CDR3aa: CASHQVGLETQYF; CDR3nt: TGTGCCAGCCACCAGGTTGGCCTGGAGACCCAGTACTTC
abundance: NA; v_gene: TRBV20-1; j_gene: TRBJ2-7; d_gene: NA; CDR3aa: CSASFTGSRDEQCF; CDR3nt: TGCAGCGCTAGTTTCACCGGGAGCCGGGACGAGCAGTGCTTC
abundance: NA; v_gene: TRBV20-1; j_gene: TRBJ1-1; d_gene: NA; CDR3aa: CSVRDGGQINSEAFF; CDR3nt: TGCAGTGTTAGAGATGGGGGGCAGATCAACAGTGAAGCTTTCTTT